This T cell receptor (beta chain) originates from a study of blood T cell repertoires in COVID-19 (dated by TCRdb to the early 2020s). Looking at the study overall: Samples covering the acute and convalescent phases of COVID-19 were provided by collaborators in the United States, Italy and Spain. The repertoires were made available in a free public database intended to serve as a resource for research on the immune response to SARS-CoV-2. Where available, HLA class I and class II types were taken from metadata supplied by the sample provider and were not determined by assay-based typing. The material from the prospective study consisted of cDNA or gDNA derived from T cells, B-cell-depleted T cells, or PBMCs. Deeply sampled blood TCRbeta repertoires from subjects exposed to, actively infected with, or recovered from COVID-19 were included in the dataset. Nearly every sample came with metadata listing a de-identified subject ID, COVID-19 status, age in years and sex. The samples were drawn from two sources: the first 160 participants of the ongoing ImmuneRACE study, and 1,200 or so subjects contributed by 6 global collaborators. The paper's findings and limits, for the study overall: The amount of clinical and demographic metadata varied by source and participant and was provided uncurated.

TCRbeta CDR3 regions were amplified from genomic DNA using the immunoSEQ Assay, a bias-controlled multiplex PCR. The original methods were these. Nucleated cell counts per sample were estimated from amplification of reference gene primers within the assay. To quantify the absolute abundance of each unique TCRbeta CDR3 rearrangement, sequence reads were collapsed and filtered. Productive Simpson clonality was computed per sample as the square root of Simpson's diversity index over productive rearrangements. Entries here come from immuneACCESS through TCRdb and include only in-frame sequences with V and J called. Some clones fail to appear in such tables; in the studies checked, an unresolved V gene covers under half of the shortfall, and the cause of the remainder is unknown. Clone size and the V and J calls come from that table; the DNA yielded D and trimming. The sample data list roughly 180,000 clones, and about 85% of these were observed just once. The leading ten clones occupy about 1.2% of the sample.

The CDR3 goes from the cysteine to the phenylalanine over 13 residues. Only the CDR3 DNA is retained, 39 bases long and in frame from the first base. V loses 5 bases, J loses 1 base, and the germline ends lie 11 bases apart. CDR1 is given as SQVTM and CDR2 as ANQGSEA, both from the germline V gene. On this clone itself: Its recognized antigen is unknown. Base qualities are missing; no much larger clone stands one base away.

Samples from volunteer blood donors who had recovered from COVID-19 were contributed by a second Seattle source. The collaborating institutions used their own protocols to collect whole blood in K2EDTA tubes. For TCRbeta analysis, collaborator samples were shipped as frozen whole blood, as isolated PBMCs, or as DNA extracted from either sample type. Material for sequencing was peripheral blood. The chain couples TRBV29-1 to TRBJ1-1; TRBD1 is a weak D gene call, 6 bases matching. This clonotype originated in a man in his 60s who had recovered from COVID-19. Here the CDR3 is given as CSVHRDENTEAFF. The DNA sequence is as follows: TGCAGCGTTCACAGGGATGAGAACACTGAAGCTTTCTTT. Supplemented by the reference TRBV29-1 and TRBJ1-1 proteins around the CDR3, the complete variable domain is SAVISQKPSRDICQRGTSLTIQCQVDSQVTMMFWYRQQPGQSLTLIATANQGSEATYESGFVIDKFPISRPNLTFSTLTVSNMSPEDSSIYLCSVHRDENTEAFFGQGTRLTVV.